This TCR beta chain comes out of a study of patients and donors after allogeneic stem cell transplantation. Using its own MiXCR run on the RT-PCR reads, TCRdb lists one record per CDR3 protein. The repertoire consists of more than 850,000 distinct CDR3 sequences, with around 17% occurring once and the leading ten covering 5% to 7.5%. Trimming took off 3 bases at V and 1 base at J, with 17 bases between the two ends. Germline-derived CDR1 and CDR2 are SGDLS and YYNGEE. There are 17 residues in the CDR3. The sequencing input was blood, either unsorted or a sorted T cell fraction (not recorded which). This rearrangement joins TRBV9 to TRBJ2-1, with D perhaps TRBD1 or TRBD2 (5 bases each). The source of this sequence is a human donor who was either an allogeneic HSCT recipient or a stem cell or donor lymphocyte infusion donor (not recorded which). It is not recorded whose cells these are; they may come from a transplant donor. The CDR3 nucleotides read TGTGCCAGCAGCGCAACCGGGACCACCGGATCCTACAATGAGCAGTTCTTC. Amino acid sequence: CASSATGTTGSYNEQFF. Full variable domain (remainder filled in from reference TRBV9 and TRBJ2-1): DSGVTQTPKHLITATGQRVTLRCSPRSGDLSVYWYQQSLDQGLQFLIQYYNGEERAKGNILERFSAQQFPDLHSELNLSSLELGDSALYFCASSATGTTGSYNEQFFGPGTRLTVL.